Below, 27 T cell receptor beta chains from the same sample are listed, as sequenced in a study of shared clonotypes between healthy human individuals. Only in-frame clones appear in the TCRdb table, and some are missing; sequencing was by immunoSEQ multiplex PCR. The table has approximately 1.5 million clones, around 98% seen once; the top ten hold about 0.4%. Sequenced input: naive CD4+ T cells sorted from blood. Subset in this sample: CD45RA+ positively selected. Receptors originate from a man in his thirties or forties in good health.

Note on this clone: This specimen includes other DNA sequences encoding the same CDR3. The chain employs TRBV7-3 and TRBJ2-7, with D uncertain. The CDR3 is made up of 13 amino acids. CDR1 and CDR2 from the germline V gene are SGHTA and FQGTGA. V was shortened by 2 bases and J by 2 bases, with 7 bases between the two germline ends. The CDR3 protein is CASSLGTAYEQYF. In DNA form, the CDR3 reads TGTGCCAGCAGCTTAGGAACAGCCTACGAGCAGTACTTC.

V is TRBV29-1 and J is TRBJ2-3, with D possibly matching TRBD1 (6 bases). Per germline, CDR1 SQVTM and CDR2 ANQGSEA. The CDR3 is 13 residues long. V was shortened by 4 bases and J by 7 bases, with 15 bases between the two germline ends. CDR3 sequence: CSVGGQTSYTQYF. The CDR3 DNA reads TGCAGCGTTGGGGGGCAGACATCCTATACGCAGTATTTT.

The sample holds one count of this clone. This chain connects TRBV4-1 to TRBJ1-1, with unresolved D. CDR3 size: 20 residues. The V gene's germline CDR1 is MGHRA and CDR2 YSYEKL. The germline V and J ends were trimmed by 2 bases and 0 bases, with 25 bases remaining between them. The DNA of the CDR3 is TGCGCCAGCAGCCAAAGATTGGACTCTCCCGTCATGGATGTGAACACTGAAGCTTTCTTT. It yields the protein CASSQRLDSPVMDVNTEAFF.

This clone was seen a few times. The CDR3: CATSTSGYYEQYF. The CDR3 nucleotides read TGTGCCACCAGCACGTCAGGGTACTACGAGCAGTACTTC. This sequence joins TRBV15 and TRBJ2-7; the D gene is possibly TRBD1 (5 bases). The germline V and J ends were trimmed by 4 bases and 3 bases, with 10 bases remaining between them. CDR3 length: 13 amino acids. Germline V lookup: CDR1 LNHNV, CDR2 YYDKDF (reference sequence).

The chain joins TRBV14 to TRBJ2-7; D unresolved. The CDR3 is 14 amino acids. Germline V gives CDR1 SGHDN, CDR2 FVKESK. Trimming took 4 bases from V and 6 from J, leaving 16 bases between them. The CDR3 nucleotides read TGTGCCAGCAGCCCCACTTCTAGAAGAAGCGAGCAGTACTTC. This sequence encodes CASSPTSRRSEQYF. Based on the CDR3 plus reference TRBV14 and TRBJ2-7, the full variable domain is EAGVTQFPSHSVIEKGQTVTLRCDPISGHDNLYWYRRVMGKEIKFLLHFVKESKQDESGMPNNRFLAERTGGTYSTLKVQPAELEDSGVYFCASSPTSRRSEQYFGPGTRLTVT.

J is TRBJ2-1 and V is TRBV20-1; no firm D call. Germline CDR1 is DFQATT and CDR2 is SNEGSKA (reference sequence). The CDR3 consists of 11 residues. V shed 3 bases and J shed 14 bases, with 14 bases lying between them. CDR3 nucleotide sequence: TGCAGTGCTAGTCTATCGCAAGATAAGTTCTTC. This translates into CSASLSQDKFF.

V is TRBV9 and J is TRBJ2-2; D is ambiguous. V lost 6 bases and J lost 0, with 3 bases in between. The CDR3 consists of 12 residues. CDR1 SGDLS and CDR2 YYNGEE come from the germline V gene. The DNA for the CDR3 is TGTGCCAGCACTTCGAACACCGGGGAGCTGTTTTTT. Translating it yields CASTSNTGELFF.

The chain combines TRBV28 with TRBJ2-6; D not resolved. CDR1 and CDR2 from the germline V gene are MDHEN and SYDVKM. The CDR3 runs to 13 residues. The germline V and J ends were trimmed by 6 bases and 4 bases, with 7 bases remaining between them. The CDR3 protein is CASRPAGANVLTF. The CDR3, as DNA: TGTGCCAGCAGACCCGCAGGGGCCAACGTCCTGACTTTC.

The chain combines TRBV29-1 with TRBJ2-5; 7 bases map to TRBD1. J lost 4 bases, V lost 7 bases, and 12 bases had no gene match. The CDR3 spans 14 residues. Germline V lookup: CDR1 SQVTM, CDR2 ANQGSEA. CDR3 loop: CSANDRVFGETQYF. In nucleotides, the CDR3 is TGCAGCGCCAATGACAGGGTTTTTGGAGAGACCCAGTACTTC.

This chain joins TRBV9 and TRBJ2-1; no definite D call. The CDR3 totals 14 residues. The germline CDR1 and CDR2 sequences are SGDLS and YYNGEE. Between the trimmed V and J ends, which lost 1 base and 9 bases, there was a span of 14 bases. The DNA for the CDR3 is TGTGCCAGCAGCGTAAGCCCTTCGGTTGGTGAGCAGTTCTTC. Its translation: CASSVSPSVGEQFF.

The chain recombines TRBV18 with TRBJ2-7, with no clear D. V was cut by 8 bases and J by 7 bases, with 12 bases left in between. The CDR3 has 11 residues. Per the germline V gene, CDR1 is KGHSH and CDR2 is LQKENI. The CDR3 region has the DNA TGTGCCAGCGGTACGAGCTCTGAGCAGTACTTC. This encodes CASGTSSEQYF.

This chain connects TRBV9 to TRBJ2-5; 13 nucleotides agree with TRBD2. CDR1 and CDR2 from the germline V gene are SGDLS and YYNGEE. The CDR3 length is 14 residues. The V gene end was trimmed by 4 bases and the J gene end by 7 bases; junction bases not matched to a gene: 4. The DNA of the CDR3 is TGTGCCAGCAGCCAACTAGCGGGAGGGGTGACCCAGTACTTC. The encoded protein is CASSQLAGGVTQYF.

CDR3 DNA: TGTGCCAGCAGTCCTTTTAGCGGGAGTACTACCTACGAGCAGTACTTC. Protein: CASSPFSGSTTYEQYF. The chain couples TRBV27 to TRBJ2-7; 9 nucleotides align to TRBD2. The CDR3 contains 16 residues. With V trimmed by 5 bases and J by 2 bases, 10 bases remained unmatched. The germline V gene has CDR1 MNHEY and CDR2 SMNVEV (reference sequence).

V is TRBV27 and J is TRBJ2-1, with a weak D call TRBD1 (6 bases). The CDR3 totals 14 residues. Germline values: CDR1 MNHEY, CDR2 SMNVEV (reference sequence). V was trimmed by 0 bases and J by 5 bases, leaving 8 bases between them. The CDR3 region is CASSLSDRNNEQFF. The CDR3, as DNA: TGTGCCAGCAGTTTATCGGACAGAAACAATGAGCAGTTCTTC.

This CDR3 reads CASSYPGLPYEQYF. CDR3 DNA sequence: TGTGCCAGCAGCTATCCGGGACTACCCTACGAGCAGTACTTC. The gene calls are TRBV7-2 and TRBJ2-7; 7 bases fit TRBD2. Germline trimming cut 4 bases from V and 2 bases from J; bases unmatched to any gene: 5. The CDR3 is 14 residues long. CDR1 and CDR2 (germline): SGHTA, FQGNSA. The full variable domain, completed using reference TRBV7-2 and TRBJ2-7, is GAGVSQSPSNKVTEKGKDVELRCDPISGHTALYWYRQSLGQGLEFLIYFQGNSAPDKSGLPSDRFSAERTGGSVSTLTIQRTQQEDSAVYLCASSYPGLPYEQYFGPGTRLTVT.

The gene calls are TRBV28 and TRBJ2-5, with D maybe TRBD2 (6 bases). The CDR3 is 14 amino acids. Germline CDR1 MDHEN, CDR2 SYDVKM. With 2 bases removed from V and 9 bases from J, the gap between germline ends came to 16 bases. In DNA form, the CDR3 reads TGTGCCAGCAGTTTAATCTCAGCTTGGAGGGCCCAGTACTTC. It is translated as CASSLISAWRAQYF.

This chain connects TRBV21-1 to TRBJ2-5; the table's D gene call, TRBD1, was not cross checked with the DNA. TRBV21-1 is an annotated pseudogene. This CDR3 is 18 amino acids long. The CDR3 loop is CASSKMGHGKLPQETQYF. The CDR3 DNA is TGTGCCAGCAGCAAAATGGGGCACGGCAAACTCCCACAAGAGACCCAGTACTTC.

V is TRBV5-4 and J is TRBJ2-2, with 7 bases that match TRBD1. Germline-derived CDR1 and CDR2 are SGHNT and YYREEE (reference sequence). Germline trimming cut 3 bases from V and 3 bases from J; bases unmatched to any gene: 2. There are 14 residues in the CDR3. DNA of the CDR3: TGTGCCAGCAGCTGGGGACAGCACACCGGGGAGCTGTTTTTT. Translated: CASSWGQHTGELFF.

This clone was observed a single time. The chain's CDR3 is CASSSLPGLGNQPQHF. Here the CDR3 DNA reads TGTGCCAGCAGTTCGTTACCAGGGTTAGGGAATCAGCCCCAGCATTTT. The chain has TRBV27 and TRBJ1-5; TRBD1 is a possible D gene (5 bases). The germline CDR1 and CDR2 sequences are MNHEY and SMNVEV (reference sequence). The CDR3 covers 16 residues. V was pared by 4 bases and J by 4 bases, with 17 bases between.

This rearrangement joins TRBV11-2 to TRBJ2-1; 9 nucleotides match TRBD1. Trimming at V came to 8 bases and at J to 12 bases, leaving 2 bases not matched to a gene. The CDR3 is 10 amino acids. Per germline, CDR1 SGHAT and CDR2 FQNNGV. CDR3 coding DNA: TGTGCCAGCGGGACAGGGTTGCAGTTCTTC. Its protein is CASGTGLQFF.

V usage is TRBV29-1 and J usage is TRBJ1-4, with TRBD1 matching 8 bases. Germline trimming cut 7 bases from V and 5 bases from J; bases unmatched to any gene: 15. CDR1 SQVTM and CDR2 ANQGSEA come from the germline V gene. CDR3 size: 16 residues. CDR3 nucleotide sequence: TGCAGCGCTGCCGGCGGATTACGGACAGGGAATGAAAAACTGTTTTTT. Encoded protein: CSAAGGLRTGNEKLFF.

The chain links TRBV5-1 to TRBJ2-5; no clear D gene. CDR3 length equals 16 residues. Germline CDR1 SGHRS, CDR2 YFSETQ. The V gene lost 1 base and the J gene lost 2 bases, with 15 bases spanning the gap. The CDR3 region is CASSLTTGLKQETQYF. The CDR3 DNA is TGCGCCAGCAGCTTGACAACCGGTCTAAAACAAGAGACCCAGTACTTC.

The V gene is TRBV6-5, the J gene TRBJ2-3; TRBD2 matches 9 bases. With 4 bases clipped from V and 2 bases from J, the junction kept 7 bases outside the gene matches. This CDR3 is 16 amino acids long. CDR1 is MNHEY and CDR2 is SVGAGI in the germline V gene. CDR3 sequence: CASSSRTSAYTDTQYF. CDR3 bases: TGTGCCAGCAGTTCCAGGACTAGCGCTTACACAGATACGCAGTATTTT.

The chain joins TRBV5-5 to TRBJ1-2; D not resolved. V was pared by 1 base and J by 0 bases, with 10 bases between. CDR1 SGHKS and CDR2 YYEKEE come from the germline V gene (reference sequence). The CDR3 has 15 residues. The chain's CDR3 is CASSLWERTNYGYTF. The DNA for the CDR3 is TGTGCCAGCAGCTTGTGGGAGAGAACTAACTATGGCTACACCTTC.

This chain joins TRBV10-3 and TRBJ1-1, with TRBD1 matching 7 bases. Trimming removed 4 bases from V and 7 bases from J; junction bases left unmatched: 9. CDR3 size: 14 residues. Germline V CDR1 and CDR2: ENHRY, SYGVKD. The CDR3 coding sequence is TGTGCCATCAGTGGGACAGGCGATGGCGGTGAAGCTTTCTTT. Translating it yields CAISGTGDGGEAFF.

As DNA, the CDR3 is TGTGCCAGCACCCGCGGGGGGTCTAGCGTAATAAAAGAGACCCAGTACTTC. Its protein is CASTRGGSSVIKETQYF. The chain joins TRBV11-2 to TRBJ2-5; 8 bases match TRBD2. The CDR3 is 17 amino acids. Germline V gene data show CDR1 as SGHAT and CDR2 as FQNNGV. With V trimmed by 7 bases and J by 3 bases, 16 bases remained unmatched.

The chain couples TRBV9 to TRBJ1-4; maybe TRBD1 (5 bases). The CDR3 runs to 16 residues. V gave up 3 bases and J gave up 3 bases, with 15 bases separating them. From germline, CDR1 is SGDLS and CDR2 YYNGEE. The CDR3 loop reads CASSAGGGVANEKLFF. In nucleotides, the CDR3 is TGTGCCAGCAGCGCCGGTGGGGGGGTAGCTAATGAAAAACTGTTTTTT.